This TCR beta chain appears in the sequencing data of a study of somatic mutations in cytotoxic T cells in rheumatoid arthritis. Whole-study context: Sorted by flow to nearly 100% purity were some V beta antibody-stained T-cell populations, including V beta1+ cells sequenced for TCRB.

Data came from immunoSEQ multiplex PCR; TCRdb stores just in-frame clones and leaves some out. The sample has some 15,000 clones, 79% seen once. The CDR3 length is 13 residues. The germline CDR1 and CDR2 sequences are SQVTM and ANQGSEA. V dropped 5 bases and J dropped 3; count of bases not matched to a gene: 4. Once isolated by positive magnetic bead selection, the CD4+ and CD8+ cells had their purity checked by flow cytometry. General study results and limits: Rheumatoid arthritis patients and age-matched healthy controls showed no significant difference in CD8+ T-cell clonality. Among fewer than 75 patients, 8 showed a largest CD8+ clone that surpassed 20% of CD8+ cells.

Concerning this clone itself: Its matching antigen is unknown.

This rearrangement joins TRBV29-1 to TRBJ2-1, with 7 bases identical to TRBD1. This receptor was identified in an adult with rheumatoid arthritis. The sequenced sample was CD8+ T cells sorted from blood. The CDR3 sequence: CSVLWDSYNEQFF. The CDR3 nucleotides are TGCAGCGTTCTTTGGGACAGCTACAATGAGCAGTTCTTC.